The sequence of this T cell receptor (beta chain) was determined in a study of CD8 T cells in Susac syndrome. V lost 3 bases to trimming and J lost 7 bases; unmatched junction nucleotides: 5. The CDR3 contains 15 residues. Germline-derived CDR1 and CDR2 are MNHEY and SMNVEV (reference sequence). With random hexamers, reverse transcription was performed on about 0.5 to 1 ug of RNA. TCRdb recomputed calls from the immunoSEQ multiplex PCR reads with MiXCR, one row per CDR3 protein. In the table there are fewer than 350,000 distinct CDR3 sequences, almost 85% of which are singletons. Blood CD8+ and CD4+ T cells underwent high-throughput TCR beta sequencing. The multiple sclerosis control group comprised treatment-naive patients with stable or active relapsing-remitting disease. TEMRA cells were FACS-enriched and CD8+ and CD4+ T cells negatively isolated.

The TCR sequence derives from a human donor with multiple sclerosis. This chain links TRBV27 with TRBJ2-1, with 11 nucleotides matching TRBD2. The sample consisted of CD8+ T cells from PBMCs. CDR3 loop: CASSLGASGRNEQFF. The CDR3 coding sequence is TGTGCCAGCAGTTTGGGGGCTAGCGGGAGGAATGAGCAGTTCTTC.